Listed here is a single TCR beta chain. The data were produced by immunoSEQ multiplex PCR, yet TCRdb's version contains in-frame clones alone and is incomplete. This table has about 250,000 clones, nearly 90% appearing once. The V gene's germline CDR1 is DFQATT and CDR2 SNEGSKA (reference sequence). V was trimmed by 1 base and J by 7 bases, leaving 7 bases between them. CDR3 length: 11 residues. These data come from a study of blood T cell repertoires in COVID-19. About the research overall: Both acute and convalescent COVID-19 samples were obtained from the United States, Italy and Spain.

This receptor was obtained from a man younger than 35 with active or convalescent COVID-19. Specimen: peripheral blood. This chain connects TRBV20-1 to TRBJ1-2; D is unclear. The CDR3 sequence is CSARGGGGYTF. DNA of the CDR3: TGCAGTGCTAGAGGAGGAGGTGGCTACACCTTC.